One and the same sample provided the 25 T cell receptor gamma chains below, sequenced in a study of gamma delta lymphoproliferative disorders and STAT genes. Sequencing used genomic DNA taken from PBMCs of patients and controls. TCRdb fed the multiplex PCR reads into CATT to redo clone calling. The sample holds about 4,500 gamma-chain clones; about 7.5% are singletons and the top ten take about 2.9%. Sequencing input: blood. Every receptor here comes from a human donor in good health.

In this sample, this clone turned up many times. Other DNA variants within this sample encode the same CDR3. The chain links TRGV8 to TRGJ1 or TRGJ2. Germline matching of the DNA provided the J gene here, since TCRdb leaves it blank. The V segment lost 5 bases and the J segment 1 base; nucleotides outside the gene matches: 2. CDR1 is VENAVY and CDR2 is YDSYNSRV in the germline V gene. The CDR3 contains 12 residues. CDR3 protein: CATWANYYKKLF. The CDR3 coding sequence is TGTGCCACCTGGGCAAATTATTATAAGAAACTCTTT.

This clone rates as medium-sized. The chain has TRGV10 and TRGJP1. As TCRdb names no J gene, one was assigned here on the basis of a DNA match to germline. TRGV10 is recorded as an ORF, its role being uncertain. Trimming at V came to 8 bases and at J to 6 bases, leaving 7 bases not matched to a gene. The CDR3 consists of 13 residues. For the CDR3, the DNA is TGTGCTGCGTGGGATTCCGCTGGTTGGTTCAAGATATTT. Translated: CAAWDSAGWFKIF.

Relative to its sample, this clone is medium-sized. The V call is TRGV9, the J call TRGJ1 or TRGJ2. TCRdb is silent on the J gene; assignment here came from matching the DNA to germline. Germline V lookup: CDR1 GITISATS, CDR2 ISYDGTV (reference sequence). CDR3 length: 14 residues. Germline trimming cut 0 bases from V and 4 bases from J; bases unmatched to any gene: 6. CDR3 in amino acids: CALWEVQGYYKKLF. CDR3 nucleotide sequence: TGTGCCTTGTGGGAGGTGCAGGGATATTATAAGAAACTCTTT.

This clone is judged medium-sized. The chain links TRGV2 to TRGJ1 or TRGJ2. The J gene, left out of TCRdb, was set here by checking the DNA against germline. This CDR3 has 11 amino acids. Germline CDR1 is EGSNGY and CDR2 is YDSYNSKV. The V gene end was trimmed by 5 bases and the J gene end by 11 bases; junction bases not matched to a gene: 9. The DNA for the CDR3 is TGTGCCACCTGGGGGGAAGGGGAGAAACTCTTT. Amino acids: CATWGEGEKLF.

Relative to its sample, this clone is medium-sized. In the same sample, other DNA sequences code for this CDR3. In nucleotides, the CDR3 is TGTGCCACCTGGGATGGGCCCGGCTATAAGAAACTCTTT. Its translation is CATWDGPGYKKLF. The rearrangement joins TRGV4 to TRGJ1 or TRGJ2. TCRdb supplies no J gene; here it was assigned by aligning the nucleotide sequence to germline. This CDR3 region has 13 residues. Germline V CDR1 and CDR2: EGSTGY, YDSYTSSV. The ends lost 0 bases at V and 7 bases at J; junction bases unmatched: 6.

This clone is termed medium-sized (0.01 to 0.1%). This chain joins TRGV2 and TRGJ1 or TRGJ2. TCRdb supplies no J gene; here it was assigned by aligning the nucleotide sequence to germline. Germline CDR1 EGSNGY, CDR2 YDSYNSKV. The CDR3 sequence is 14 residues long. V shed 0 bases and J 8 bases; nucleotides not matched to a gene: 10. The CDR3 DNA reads TGTGCCACCTGGGACGGGCAGATTTTTAATAAGAAACTCTTT. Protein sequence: CATWDGQIFNKKLF.

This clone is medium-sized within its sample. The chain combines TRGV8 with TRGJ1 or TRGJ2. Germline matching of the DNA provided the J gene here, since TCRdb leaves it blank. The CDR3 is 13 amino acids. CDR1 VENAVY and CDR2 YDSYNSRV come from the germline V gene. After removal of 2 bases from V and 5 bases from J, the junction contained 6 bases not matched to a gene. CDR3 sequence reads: CATWDTPHYKKLF. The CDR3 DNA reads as TGTGCCACCTGGGATACCCCACATTATAAGAAACTCTTT.

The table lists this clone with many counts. In DNA form, the CDR3 reads TGTGCCACCTGGGATGGCCCCCGTTATTATAAGAAACTCTTT. Translating gives CATWDGPRYYKKLF. J is TRGJ1 or TRGJ2 and V is TRGV4. No J segment appears in TCRdb, so it was assigned here by matching the sequence to germline. The CDR3 covers 14 residues. Germline loops: CDR1 EGSTGY, CDR2 YDSYTSSV. Trimming cost V 1 base and J 3 bases; bases outside gene matches: 6.

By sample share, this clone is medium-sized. The CDR3 here is CATWDGPLYYYKKLF. CDR3 DNA: TGTGCCACCTGGGACGGGCCCCTATATTATTATAAGAAACTCTTT. The rearrangement uses TRGV2 and TRGJ1 or TRGJ2. The J gene, absent from TCRdb, was called here by matching the DNA to germline. CDR1 EGSNGY and CDR2 YDSYNSKV come from the germline V gene. The ends lost 0 bases at V and 2 bases at J; junction bases unmatched: 7. This CDR3 has 15 residues.

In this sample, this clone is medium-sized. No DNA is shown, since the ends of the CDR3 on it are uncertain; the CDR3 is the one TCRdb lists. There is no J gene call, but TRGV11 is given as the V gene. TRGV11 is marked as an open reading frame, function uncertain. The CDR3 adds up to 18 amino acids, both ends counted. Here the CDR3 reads CTTVPAGLGTLDGWFKIF.

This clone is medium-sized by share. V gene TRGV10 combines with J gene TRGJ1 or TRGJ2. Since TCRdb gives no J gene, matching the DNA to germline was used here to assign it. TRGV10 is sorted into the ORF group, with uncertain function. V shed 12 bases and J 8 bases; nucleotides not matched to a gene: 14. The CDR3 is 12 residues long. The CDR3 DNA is TGTGCTGCCCAAGCCCGAAGAAATAAGAAACTCTTT. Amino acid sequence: CAAQARRNKKLF.

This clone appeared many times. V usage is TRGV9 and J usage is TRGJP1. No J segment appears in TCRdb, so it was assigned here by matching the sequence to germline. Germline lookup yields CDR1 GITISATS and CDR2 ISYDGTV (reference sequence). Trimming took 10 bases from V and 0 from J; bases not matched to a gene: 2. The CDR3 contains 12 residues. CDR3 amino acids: CALDTTGWFKIF. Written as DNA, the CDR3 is TGTGCCTTAGATACCACTGGTTGGTTCAAGATATTT.

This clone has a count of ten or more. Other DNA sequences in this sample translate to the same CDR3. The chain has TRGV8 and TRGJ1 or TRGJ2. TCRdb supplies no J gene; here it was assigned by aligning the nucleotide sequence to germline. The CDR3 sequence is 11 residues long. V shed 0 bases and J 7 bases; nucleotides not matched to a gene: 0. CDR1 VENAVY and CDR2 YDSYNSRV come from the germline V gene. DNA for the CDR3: TGTGCCACCTGGGATAGGTATAAGAAACTCTTT. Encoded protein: CATWDRYKKLF.

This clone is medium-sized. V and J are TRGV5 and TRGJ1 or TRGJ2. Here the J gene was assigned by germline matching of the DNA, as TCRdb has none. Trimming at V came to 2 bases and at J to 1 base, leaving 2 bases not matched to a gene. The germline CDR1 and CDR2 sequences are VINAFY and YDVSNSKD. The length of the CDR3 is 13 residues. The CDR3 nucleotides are TGTGCCACCTGGGACAATAATTATTATAAGAAACTCTTT. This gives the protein CATWDNNYYKKLF.

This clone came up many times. For the CDR3, the DNA is TGTGCCTTGTGGGTATATTGGGATACCACTGGTTGGTTCAAGATATTT. It yields the protein CALWVYWDTTGWFKIF. The genes are TRGV9 and TRGJP1. TCRdb gives no J gene; it was assigned here by matching the DNA to germline. V lost 5 bases, J lost 0 bases, and 9 bases stayed unmatched. The germline V gene has CDR1 GITISATS and CDR2 ISYDGTV (reference sequence). CDR3 length: 16 amino acids.

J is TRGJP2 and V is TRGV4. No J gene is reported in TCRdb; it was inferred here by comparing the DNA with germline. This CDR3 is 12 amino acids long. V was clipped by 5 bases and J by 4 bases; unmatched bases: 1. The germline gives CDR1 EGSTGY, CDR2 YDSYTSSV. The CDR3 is CATWASDWIKTF. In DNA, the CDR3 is TGTGCCACCTGGGCTAGTGATTGGATCAAGACGTTT.

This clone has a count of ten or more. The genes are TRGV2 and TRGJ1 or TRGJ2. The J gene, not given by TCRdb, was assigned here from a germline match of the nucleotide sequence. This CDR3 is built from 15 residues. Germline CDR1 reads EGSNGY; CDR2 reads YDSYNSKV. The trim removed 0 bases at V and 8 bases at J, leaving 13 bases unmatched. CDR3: CATWDGEKTRDKKLF. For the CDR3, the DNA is TGTGCCACCTGGGACGGGGAGAAGACTCGGGATAAGAAACTCTTT.

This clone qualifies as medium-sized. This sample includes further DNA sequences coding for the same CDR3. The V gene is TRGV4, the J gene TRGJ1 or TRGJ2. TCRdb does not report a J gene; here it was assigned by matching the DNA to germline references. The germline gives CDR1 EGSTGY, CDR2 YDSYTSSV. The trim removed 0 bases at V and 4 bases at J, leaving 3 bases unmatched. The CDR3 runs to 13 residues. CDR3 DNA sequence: TGTGCCACCTGGGATGGGCAGTATTATAAGAAACTCTTT. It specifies CATWDGQYYKKLF.

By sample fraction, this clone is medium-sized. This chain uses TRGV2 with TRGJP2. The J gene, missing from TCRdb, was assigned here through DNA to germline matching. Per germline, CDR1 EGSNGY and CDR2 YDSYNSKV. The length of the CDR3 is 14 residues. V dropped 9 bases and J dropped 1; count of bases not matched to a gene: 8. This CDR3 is CATDRFSSDWIKTF. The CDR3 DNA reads TGTGCCACCGACCGTTTTAGTAGTGATTGGATCAAGACGTTT.

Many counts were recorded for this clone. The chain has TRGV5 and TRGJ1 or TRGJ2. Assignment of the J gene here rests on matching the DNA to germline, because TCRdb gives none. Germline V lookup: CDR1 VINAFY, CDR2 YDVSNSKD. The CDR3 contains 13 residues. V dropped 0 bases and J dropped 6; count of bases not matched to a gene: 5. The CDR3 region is CATWDRPPYKKLF. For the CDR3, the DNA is TGTGCCACCTGGGACAGGCCCCCTTATAAGAAACTCTTT.

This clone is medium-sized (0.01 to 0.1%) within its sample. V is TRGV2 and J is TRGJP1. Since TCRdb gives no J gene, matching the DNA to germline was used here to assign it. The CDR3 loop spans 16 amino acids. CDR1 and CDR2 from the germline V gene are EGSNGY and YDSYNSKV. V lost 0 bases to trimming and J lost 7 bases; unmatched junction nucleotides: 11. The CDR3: CATWDGQSMSGWFKIF. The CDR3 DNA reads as TGTGCCACCTGGGACGGGCAATCGATGAGTGGTTGGTTCAAGATATTT.

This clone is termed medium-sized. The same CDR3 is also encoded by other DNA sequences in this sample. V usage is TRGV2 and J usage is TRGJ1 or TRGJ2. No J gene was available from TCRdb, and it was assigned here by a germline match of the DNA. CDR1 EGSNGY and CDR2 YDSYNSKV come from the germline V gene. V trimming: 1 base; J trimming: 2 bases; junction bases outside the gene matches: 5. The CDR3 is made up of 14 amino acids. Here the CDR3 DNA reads TGTGCCACCTGGGACGGACCATATTATTATAAGAAACTCTTT. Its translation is CATWDGPYYYKKLF.

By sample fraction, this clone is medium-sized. In DNA form, the CDR3 reads TGTGCCACCTGGGATCGAACCTATTATAAGAAACTCTTT. It is translated as CATWDRTYYKKLF. This chain connects TRGV8 to TRGJ1 or TRGJ2. TCRdb supplies no J gene; here it was assigned by aligning the nucleotide sequence to germline. Germline assignment: CDR1 VENAVY and CDR2 YDSYNSRV. The CDR3 has 13 amino acids. The V and J ends lost 3 bases and 4 bases, in that order; junction bases with no gene match: 6.

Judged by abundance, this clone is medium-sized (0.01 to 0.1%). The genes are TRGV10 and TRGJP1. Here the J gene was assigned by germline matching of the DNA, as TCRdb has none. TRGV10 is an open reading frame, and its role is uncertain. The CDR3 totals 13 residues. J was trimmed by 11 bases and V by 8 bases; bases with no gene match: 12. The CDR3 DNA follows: TGTGCTGCGTGGGACCCCCTCCGCTGGTTCAAGATATTT. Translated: CAAWDPLRWFKIF.

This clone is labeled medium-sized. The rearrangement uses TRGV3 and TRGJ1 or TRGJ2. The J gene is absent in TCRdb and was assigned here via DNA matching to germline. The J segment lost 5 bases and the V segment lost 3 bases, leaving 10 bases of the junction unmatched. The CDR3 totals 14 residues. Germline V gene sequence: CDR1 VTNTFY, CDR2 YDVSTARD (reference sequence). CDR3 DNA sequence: TGTGCCACCTGGGACTGCCCGTCGGATTATAAGAAACTCTTT. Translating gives CATWDCPSDYKKLF.